What follows is one TCR beta chain and its context. The antigen remains unidentified. Relative to the germline gene, one junction end is altered; a read error may explain this. Germline V CDR1 and CDR2: LGHNA, YSLEER. The CDR3 runs to 16 residues. This entry belongs to a study of response to subunit inactivated influenza vaccine. TCRdb used MiXCR to reprocess the RT-PCR reads, holding one entry per CDR3 protein. In the table there are approximately 500,000 distinct CDR3 sequences, roughly 13% of which are singletons. Notes on the study in general: A suggestion made by the authors is that each seasonal influenza vaccination recruits few new T cells.

The chain recombines TRBV4-3 with TRBJ1-2; TRBD1 aligns across 9 bases. The receptor comes from a man between 50 and 59 years old who received an inactivated influenza vaccine. The sequencing used PBMCs from blood, collected more than 35 days after vaccination. CDR3 coding DNA: TGCGCCAGCAGCCACGTCCCGGGACAGGGCCACTATAGCTACACCTTC. This sequence encodes CASSHVPGQGHYSYTF.